This T cell receptor beta chain was found in a study of cytomegalovirus exposure and HLA in healthy donors. Findings and limits, study-wide: Certain sequence variants were highly shared and formed a cluster, and this cluster was likely a sequencing artifact. Some V segments could not be told apart, so they were left out, TRBV6-2 and TRBV6-3 among them. In vitro data verified a few CMV-associated chains as specific for CMV antigens. A later analysis reportedly found fewer N-insertions in an Asian-associated ancestry cluster than the roughly 700-donor mean.

Of note for this clone: Its antigen is not known.

The PCR had 60 Vbeta and 13 Jbeta primers. Assay used: immunoSEQ multiplex PCR; TCRdb lists only in-frame clones, some missing. Counted here are roughly 290,000 clones, approximately 90% occurring once; the ten biggest clones make up around 2.1%. Germline lookup yields CDR1 KGHSH and CDR2 LQKENI. The CDR3 runs to 16 residues. The junction had 7 bases not matched to a gene; V was cut back by 3 bases and J by 5 bases. The sequence came from a woman aged 18-29 years in good health and CMV-seronegative. The sequencing sample was made of PBMCs. The genes are TRBV18 and TRBJ2-2; 9 positions match TRBD1. CDR3 loop: CASSPGTGGTTGELFF. The CDR3 region has the DNA TGTGCCAGCTCACCGGGCACAGGGGGCACGACCGGGGAGCTGTTTTTT.